One sample yielded the 23 T cell receptor beta chains listed below, sequenced in a study of patients and donors after allogeneic stem cell transplantation. MiXCR, run by TCRdb on the RT-PCR reads, gives a single entry per CDR3 protein. The profile shows approximately 170,000 distinct CDR3 sequences, roughly 30% of them singletons. The source material was blood, either unsorted or a sorted T cell fraction (not recorded which). The receptors shown here come from a human donor who was either an allogeneic HSCT recipient or a stem cell or donor lymphocyte infusion donor (not recorded which). It is not recorded whose cells these are; they may come from a transplant donor.

The V and J genes are TRBV18 and TRBJ1-1, with D perhaps matching TRBD1 (5 bases). The CDR3 totals 12 residues. Trimming left V 2 bases short and J 7 bases short, with 8 bases between. Germline V CDR1 and CDR2: KGHSH, LQKENI. Here the CDR3 reads CASSPTGLEAFF. CDR3 in DNA: TGTGCCAGCTCACCAACAGGCCTTGAAGCTTTCTTT.

This clonotype was seen a few times. The chain carries TRBV4-2 and TRBJ2-7; 8 bases line up with TRBD1. The CDR3 covers 15 residues. Germline-derived CDR1 and CDR2 are LGHNA and YNFKEQ. The ends lost 1 base at V and 4 bases at J; junction bases unmatched: 6. The CDR3 DNA reads as TGTGCCAGCAGCCAAGGCCAGGGGGCCTCGTACGAGCAGTACTTC. Translation: CASSQGQGASYEQYF.

This rearrangement joins TRBV4-3 to TRBJ2-3, with D tentatively TRBD2 (6 bases). The CDR3 sequence is 15 residues long. The V and J ends lost 5 bases and 2 bases respectively, with 14 bases between them. Per germline, CDR1 LGHNA and CDR2 YSLEER. CDR3 loop: CASSFVADPTDTQYF. DNA for the CDR3: TGCGCCAGCAGCTTCGTAGCGGACCCCACAGATACGCAGTATTTT.

This clonotype was counted a few times. This chain joins TRBV20-1 and TRBJ1-2; TRBD1 might be the D (6 bases). This CDR3 region has 14 residues. V lost 1 base and J 10 bases, leaving 19 bases between the germline ends. Germline V gives CDR1 DFQATT, CDR2 SNEGSKA (reference sequence). Here the CDR3 reads CSARVREGVALYTF. DNA for the CDR3: TGCAGTGCTAGAGTCAGGGAGGGGGTAGCTCTCTACACCTTC.

The V and J genes are TRBV6-2 or TRBV6-3 and TRBJ2-2; 11 bases map to TRBD2. With V trimmed by 4 bases and J by 3 bases, 4 bases remained unmatched. This CDR3 contains 16 residues. CDR1 MNHEY and CDR2 SVGEGT come from the germline V gene. CDR3 in amino acids: CASSSGLAGHTGELFF. The CDR3 bases are TGTGCCAGCAGTTCCGGACTAGCGGGTCACACCGGGGAGCTGTTTTTT.

This sequence joins TRBV2 and TRBJ1-5; tentatively, D is TRBD1 (6 bases). This CDR3 has 15 amino acids. Trimming left V 5 bases short and J 7 bases short, with 18 bases between. Germline values: CDR1 SNHLY, CDR2 FYNNEI. The CDR3 coding sequence is TGTGCCAGCAGTTTTTCAGGGGCGATCCTCCAGCCCCAGCATTTT. This encodes CASSFSGAILQPQHF.

The chain combines TRBV29-1 with TRBJ2-1; 9 nucleotides match TRBD2. CDR1 and CDR2 from the germline V gene are SQVTM and ANQGSEA. There are 12 residues in the CDR3. The J segment lost 6 bases and the V segment lost 7 bases, leaving 4 bases of the junction unmatched. CDR3 nucleotides: TGCAGCGGGCGGGAGGGCCCCAATGAGCAGTTCTTC. It is translated as CSGREGPNEQFF.

The chain recombines TRBV12-3 or TRBV12-4 with TRBJ2-7, with D perhaps matching TRBD1 (6 bases). The ends were cut back, 1 base at V and 2 bases at J, with 9 bases in the middle. The CDR3 extends over 14 amino acids. CDR3 bases: TGTGCCAGCAGTTTAGGGGACATTGCCTACGAGCAGTACTTC. Protein product: CASSLGDIAYEQYF.

This clonotype has ten or more counts. This chain connects TRBV10-3 to TRBJ1-5, with D perhaps matching TRBD1 (5 bases). Germline CDR1 is ENHRY and CDR2 is SYGVKD. V was shortened by 10 bases and J by 2 bases, with 15 bases between the two germline ends. The CDR3 consists of 14 residues. The CDR3 loop reads CATNVRGGNQPQHF. The CDR3 region has the DNA TGTGCCACCAACGTAAGGGGAGGCAATCAGCCCCAGCATTTT.

The chain is built from TRBV18 and TRBJ1-1; D not resolved. The germline V gene encodes CDR1 KGHSH and CDR2 LQKENI. Trimming removed 5 bases from V and 0 bases from J, with 13 bases in between. This CDR3 is 15 amino acids long. The CDR3 here is CASSELESVNTEAFF. In DNA, the CDR3 is TGTGCCAGCTCAGAACTAGAGTCCGTGAACACTGAAGCTTTCTTT.

A few counts support this clonotype. The rearrangement links TRBV3-1 to TRBJ1-1; 7 bases match TRBD1. The V gene's germline CDR1 is LGHDT and CDR2 YNNKEL (reference sequence). The CDR3 runs to 17 residues. Trimming cost V 0 bases and J 1 base; bases outside gene matches: 8. This CDR3 reads CASSQEQGEGRNTEAFF. CDR3 in DNA: TGTGCCAGCAGCCAAGAGCAGGGGGAAGGGAGGAACACTGAAGCTTTCTTT.

The genes are TRBV30 and TRBJ1-2; D ambiguous. The CDR3 is made up of 12 amino acids. CDR1 is GTSNPN, CDR2 SVGIG, per germline (reference sequence). V was cut by 4 bases and J by 2 bases, with 8 bases left in between. CDR3: CAWTILNYGYTF. DNA of the CDR3: TGTGCCTGGACGATTCTAAACTATGGCTACACCTTC.

The gene calls are TRBV7-9 and TRBJ2-1; TRBD2 matches 7 bases. The CDR3 has 16 residues. J was trimmed by 1 base and V by 1 base; bases with no gene match: 4. CDR1 is SEHNR, CDR2 FQNEAQ, per germline (reference sequence). The CDR3 region has the DNA TGTGCCAGCAGCTTAGGAGCTAGCGGTTCCTACAATGAGCAGTTCTTC. Translated, it gives CASSLGASGSYNEQFF.

This clonotype came up a few times. The J gene is TRBJ2-7, the V gene TRBV4-1; TRBD1 agrees at 7 bases. The CDR3 covers 15 residues. The germline V gene encodes CDR1 MGHRA and CDR2 YSYEKL. The ends lost 2 bases at V and 2 bases at J; junction bases unmatched: 6. CDR3 DNA: TGCGCCAGCAGCCAAACACAGGGGTCCACCTACGAGCAGTACTTC. This translates into CASSQTQGSTYEQYF.

The chain's CDR3 is CASSLVGNYNEQFF. As DNA, the CDR3 is TGCGCCAGCAGCTTGGTAGGGAACTACAATGAGCAGTTCTTC. This chain connects TRBV5-1 to TRBJ2-1, with D hard to call. The V gene's germline CDR1 is SGHRS and CDR2 YFSETQ. Deletions cut 0 bases from V and 3 bases from J, with 7 bases between. The CDR3 loop spans 14 amino acids.

As DNA, the CDR3 is TGCGCCAGCAGCTTGACCGGGACAGGGGAACAGGACACGCAGTATTTT. Protein sequence: CASSLTGTGEQDTQYF. J is TRBJ2-3 and V is TRBV5-1; 10 bases are a match to TRBD1. The length of the CDR3 is 16 residues. V shed 1 base, J shed 9 bases, and the junction held 11 bases outside the gene matches. Looked up from germline, CDR1 is SGHRS and CDR2 is YFSETQ.

The chain is built from TRBV20-1 and TRBJ2-1; D may correspond to TRBD1 or TRBD2 (5 bases each). The V end was cut by 7 bases, the J end by 3 bases, with 13 bases between. The CDR3 contains 13 residues. Germline CDR1 DFQATT, CDR2 SNEGSKA (reference sequence). The DNA of the CDR3 is TGCAGTGAGGGGACGCCGAACTACAATGAGCAGTTCTTC. This encodes CSEGTPNYNEQFF.

V usage is TRBV29-1 and J usage is TRBJ2-6, with D maybe TRBD1 (5 bases). Germline lookup yields CDR1 SQVTM and CDR2 ANQGSEA. Trimming stripped 1 base from V and 0 bases from J, with 13 bases between. CDR3 length equals 17 residues. The CDR3 here is CSVEVWGSTSGANVLTF. The CDR3 DNA sequence: TGCAGCGTTGAAGTCTGGGGCTCCACCTCTGGGGCCAACGTCCTGACTTTC. The entire variable domain, with the rest obtained from reference TRBV29-1 and TRBJ2-6, is as follows: SAVISQKPSRDICQRGTSLTIQCQVDSQVTMMFWYRQQPGQSLTLIATANQGSEATYESGFVIDKFPISRPNLTFSTLTVSNMSPEDSSIYLCSVEVWGSTSGANVLTFGAGSRLTVL.

The table lists this clonotype with a few counts. The V call is TRBV7-2, the J call TRBJ2-5, with unresolved D. V shed 1 base and J shed 1 base, with 13 bases lying between them. Germline V gene lookup returns CDR1 SGHTA and CDR2 FQGNSA. CDR3 length: 16 amino acids. CDR3 sequence reads: CASSLGLIKVQETQYF. DNA of the CDR3: TGTGCCAGCAGCTTAGGACTCATAAAAGTCCAAGAGACCCAGTACTTC.

The chain links TRBV7-9 to TRBJ2-3; D not certain. From germline, CDR1 is SEHNR and CDR2 FQNEAQ (reference sequence). This CDR3 is built from 13 residues. Trimming left V 5 bases short and J 2 bases short, with 8 bases between. This CDR3 is CASSLYHTDTQYF. In DNA form, the CDR3 reads TGTGCCAGCAGCCTCTACCACACAGATACGCAGTATTTT.

Only a few counts were recorded for this clonotype. The chain joins TRBV7-2 to TRBJ2-1; the D gene is possibly TRBD2 (6 bases). The length of the CDR3 is 17 residues. The germline V gene has CDR1 SGHTA and CDR2 FQGNSA. V was cut by 5 bases and J by 3 bases, with 20 bases left in between. In DNA form, the CDR3 reads TGTGCCAGCAGCCCTAGGGTGGCTAGCGCGAACTACAATGAGCAGTTCTTC. This sequence encodes CASSPRVASANYNEQFF.

This clonotype showed up just a few times. The rearrangement joins TRBV27 to TRBJ1-5; TRBD1 agrees at 10 bases. The germline gives CDR1 MNHEY, CDR2 SMNVEV (reference sequence). V shed 3 bases, J shed 2 bases, and the junction held 13 bases outside the gene matches. The CDR3 is 19 residues long. The CDR3 is CASSFSGQGGSTGNQPQHF. DNA of the CDR3: TGTGCCAGCAGTTTTTCCGGACAGGGGGGATCAACGGGCAATCAGCCCCAGCATTTT.

This clonotype has more than one count but fewer than ten. V and J are TRBV11-2 and TRBJ2-5; weak D call: TRBD1 (5 bases). Germline V gives CDR1 SGHAT, CDR2 FQNNGV. The CDR3 totals 15 residues. Trimming left V 7 bases short and J 5 bases short, with 20 bases between. For the CDR3, the DNA is TGTGCCAGCACTTGGGGCGCAGAGCCAGGGGAGACCCAGTACTTC. Translation: CASTWGAEPGETQYF. The entire variable domain, with the rest obtained from reference TRBV11-2 and TRBJ2-5, is as follows: EAGVAQSPRYKIIEKRQSVAFWCNPISGHATLYWYQQILGQGPKLLIQFQNNGVVDDSQLPKDRFSAERLKGVDSTLKIQPAKLEDSAVYLCASTWGAEPGETQYFGPGTRLLVL.